This is a list of T cell receptor beta chains from one sample in a study of blood T cells in healthy people across ages. TCRdb called the 5' RACE reads again in MiXCR, with one record for every CDR3 protein. This table holds under 800,000 distinct CDR3 sequences, about 21% found once. The sequencing sample was made of blood. These receptors were obtained from a man aged 70 or older in good health. CDR3s include the opening cysteine and the closing phenylalanine or tryptophan. The D gene is left open where the match is weak. For some rows the clone size is stated as once, few or many, or as a class when expanded; others skip it.

V gene	J gene	D gene	clone size	CDR3 DNA	CDR3 protein
TRBV20-1	TRBJ1-2	-	-	TGCAGTGCTCCTAGAACGGGGGAACATGGCTACACCTTC	CSAPRTGEHGYTF
TRBV5-1	TRBJ2-7	-	-	TGCGCCAGCAAAAGTCAGCAGGGCCACTACGAGCAGTACTTC	CASKSQQGHYEQYF
TRBV20-1	TRBJ2-1	-	-	TGCAGTGCTAACAACGTTGGAAATGAGCAGTTCTTC	CSANNVGNEQFF
TRBV25-1	TRBJ2-7	-	few	TGTGCCAGCAGGGCTGACAGGTCGTCCTCCTACGAGCAGTACTTC	CASRADRSSSYEQYF
TRBV6-4	TRBJ2-3	TRBD2	-	TGTGCCAGCAGTGACTCGGGGCTAGCGGGTCCTGATACGCAGTATTTT	CASSDSGLAGPDTQYF
TRBV6-2/TRBV6-3	TRBJ2-7	-	-	TGTGCCAGCAGACGGGCCATGGGGGAGCAGTACTTC	CASRRAMGEQYF
TRBV29-1	TRBJ2-3	-	few	TGCAGCGTTGACGGGACGAGGACAGATACGCAGTATTTT	CSVDGTRTDTQYF
TRBV12-3/TRBV12-4	TRBJ2-7	-	few	TGTGCCAGCAGTTTGGTAGGGGTGGACGAGCAGTACTTC	CASSLVGVDEQYF
TRBV11-2	TRBJ2-1	TRBD1	-	TGTGCCAGTAGCCCTGGACAGGGGGGTATTTATGAGCAGTTCTTC	CASSPGQGGIYEQFF
TRBV3-1	TRBJ1-1	TRBD1	-	TGTGCCAGCAGCCTGTACAGGACAGGCGTGAACACTGAGGCTTTCTTT	CASSLYRTGVNTEAFF
TRBV3-1	TRBJ2-5	TRBD2	-	TGTGCCAGCAGCCCGTCACCCGGGACTAGCGGGTCCCAAGAGACCCAGTACTTC	CASSPSPGTSGSQETQYF
TRBV28	TRBJ1-2	-	-	TGTGCCAGCGGGGGGGAGGCGAGCTATGGCTACACCTTC	CASGGEASYGYTF
TRBV7-2	TRBJ2-5	TRBD2	-	TGTGCCAGCAGCTTAGCAGGCGGGAGGGCCCCAGAGACCCAGTACTTC	CASSLAGGRAPETQYF
TRBV5-4	TRBJ1-4	TRBD1	-	TGTGCCAGCAGCTCGAGACAGGGGGGAACTAATGAAAAACTGTTTTTT	CASSSRQGGTNEKLFF
TRBV19	TRBJ2-5	TRBD1	-	TGTGCCAGTAGTACGACAGGGAGCCAAGAGACCCAGTACTTC	CASSTTGSQETQYF
TRBV6-1	TRBJ2-7	-	many	TGTGCCAGCAGAGAGAGGGGCCCCTCCTACGAGCAGTACTTC	CASRERGPSYEQYF
TRBV28	TRBJ1-5	-	-	TGTGCCAGCAGAACACCAGCTCAGCCCCAGCATTTT	CASRTPAQPQHF
TRBV28	TRBJ2-2	TRBD2	-	TGTGCCAGCAGCGTTCTTCCGGGACTAAACACCGGGGAGCTGTTTTTT	CASSVLPGLNTGELFF
TRBV7-9	TRBJ1-2	TRBD1	few	TGTGCCAGCAGCATTGAAACAGGGGGCTATGGCTACACCTTC	CASSIETGGYGYTF
TRBV18	TRBJ2-5	TRBD2	-	TGTGCCAGCTCAGTGACTAGCGTTGGGGAGACCCAGTACTTC	CASSVTSVGETQYF
TRBV7-2	TRBJ2-5	TRBD2	-	TGTGCCAGCAGTTCCCCCCCCGGACTAGTGGAGACCCAGTACTTC	CASSSPPGLVETQYF